The present T cell receptor (beta chain) was sequenced within a study of blood T cell repertoires in COVID-19. Libraries were prepared by immunoSEQ multiplex PCR; TCRdb keeps only in-frame clonotypes and omits some of them. The data show about 77,000 clones, 80% seen once. From germline, CDR1 is SNHLY and CDR2 FYNNEI. This CDR3 comprises 14 residues. V dropped 2 bases and J dropped 13 bases, with 20 bases sitting between them. Source material: peripheral blood. The sequence came from a woman in her 70s with acute or convalescent COVID-19. The rearrangement joins TRBV2 to TRBJ1-2, with D possibly matching TRBD1 (6 bases). This CDR3 reads CASSEPFWLQGVTF. The CDR3 coding sequence is TGTGCCAGCAGTGAACCTTTCTGGTTACAGGGAGTCACCTTC.